These T cell receptor beta chains were read from a single sample in a study of T-cell memory formation after mild COVID-19. Each CDR3 protein gets one entry after TCRdb re-called the 5' RACE reads with MiXCR. This table holds roughly 110,000 distinct CDR3 sequences, around 14% found once. Source material: PBMCs or a T cell subset sorted from them (not recorded which). All receptors derive from a man between 18 and 35 years old who had mild COVID-19 (a few samples of this study predate the infection). Cell type and time point are not known. Each CDR3 is given with its conserved first and last residue. The D gene is left open where the match is weak. For some rows the clone size is stated as once, few or many, or as a class when expanded; others skip it.

cdr3_aa: CASSLNARANYGYTF; cdr3_nt: TGTGCCAGCAGTTTGAACGCCAGGGCGAACTATGGCTACACCTTC; clone_size: many; v_call: TRBV12-3/TRBV12-4; d_call: -; j_call: TRBJ1-2
cdr3_aa: CASRRGWDTGELFF; cdr3_nt: TGTGCCAGCAGAAGGGGTTGGGACACCGGGGAGCTGTTTTTT; clone_size: -; v_call: TRBV4-2; d_call: -; j_call: TRBJ2-2
cdr3_aa: CASSYAGGSTEAFF; cdr3_nt: TGTGCCAGCAGTTACGCCGGGGGATCCACTGAAGCTTTCTTT; clone_size: few; v_call: TRBV6-6; d_call: -; j_call: TRBJ1-1
cdr3_aa: CASSEVRGNYEQYF; cdr3_nt: TGCGCCAGCAGCGAGGTCCGGGGGAACTACGAGCAGTACTTC; clone_size: -; v_call: TRBV4-1; d_call: -; j_call: TRBJ2-7
cdr3_aa: CASSQSDRGTSGANVLTF; cdr3_nt: TGCGCCAGCAGCCAATCGGATAGAGGGACATCTGGGGCCAACGTCCTGACTTTC; clone_size: medium-sized; v_call: TRBV4-3; d_call: -; j_call: TRBJ2-6
cdr3_aa: CASSYDAVLGYTF; cdr3_nt: TGTGCCAGCAGTTACGATGCCGTTTTGGGCTACACCTTC; clone_size: few; v_call: TRBV6-2/TRBV6-3; d_call: -; j_call: TRBJ1-2
cdr3_aa: CATSDLAPGNTGELFF; cdr3_nt: TGTGCCACCAGTGATCTAGCCCCCGGGAACACCGGGGAGCTCTTTTTT; clone_size: -; v_call: TRBV24-1; d_call: -; j_call: TRBJ2-2
cdr3_aa: CASSPGQGTGSQETQYF; cdr3_nt: TGTGCCAGCTCACCGGGACAAGGGACAGGCTCACAAGAGACCCAGTACTTC; clone_size: few; v_call: TRBV18; d_call: TRBD1; j_call: TRBJ2-5
cdr3_aa: CASTDGNTEAFF; cdr3_nt: TGTGCCAGCACAGACGGGAACACTGAAGCTTTCTTT; clone_size: -; v_call: TRBV27; d_call: -; j_call: TRBJ1-1
cdr3_aa: CASSPTSGGVNEQFF; cdr3_nt: TGTGCCAGCAGTCCGACTAGCGGGGGCGTCAATGAGCAGTTCTTC; clone_size: -; v_call: TRBV27; d_call: TRBD2; j_call: TRBJ2-1
cdr3_aa: CASSATGATGELFF; cdr3_nt: TGTGCCAGCAGTGCCACAGGGGCCACCGGGGAGCTGTTTTTT; clone_size: few; v_call: TRBV27; d_call: TRBD1; j_call: TRBJ2-2
cdr3_aa: CSAQRIDPDLGDTQYF; cdr3_nt: TGCAGTGCCCAGAGGATAGACCCCGATTTGGGAGATACGCAGTATTTT; clone_size: -; v_call: TRBV20-1; d_call: -; j_call: TRBJ2-3
cdr3_aa: CASSQGQGGTQYF; cdr3_nt: TGTGCCAGCAGCCAAGGACAGGGGGGGACCCAGTACTTC; clone_size: -; v_call: TRBV3-1; d_call: TRBD1; j_call: TRBJ2-5
cdr3_aa: CASSLAGSEEQYF; cdr3_nt: TGTGCCAGCAGTTTGGCAGGGTCAGAAGAGCAGTACTTC; clone_size: -; v_call: TRBV27; d_call: -; j_call: TRBJ2-7
cdr3_aa: CSASRWGVYNEQFF; cdr3_nt: TGCAGTGCTAGTCGGTGGGGTGTTTACAATGAGCAGTTCTTC; clone_size: few; v_call: TRBV20-1; d_call: -; j_call: TRBJ2-1
cdr3_aa: CASSRGQTMAYNEQFF; cdr3_nt: TGTGCCAGCAGCCGAGGACAGACGATGGCTTACAATGAGCAGTTCTTC; clone_size: -; v_call: TRBV6-5; d_call: -; j_call: TRBJ2-1
cdr3_aa: CASSLVVAWYPDTQYF; cdr3_nt: TGCGCCAGCAGCTTGGTGGTAGCGTGGTATCCAGATACGCAGTATTTT; clone_size: few; v_call: TRBV5-1; d_call: -; j_call: TRBJ2-3
cdr3_aa: CASSYSKIGPKLGTDTQYF; cdr3_nt: TGTGCCAGCAGTTACTCGAAAATCGGGCCAAAGCTAGGCACAGATACGCAGTATTTT; clone_size: -; v_call: TRBV6-5; d_call: -; j_call: TRBJ2-3
cdr3_aa: CSVELGREREVETQYF; cdr3_nt: TGCAGCGTTGAACTGGGACGGGAGAGGGAAGTCGAGACCCAGTACTTC; clone_size: -; v_call: TRBV29-1; d_call: -; j_call: TRBJ2-5
cdr3_aa: CASSGRGDDTDTQYF; cdr3_nt: TGCGCCAGCAGCGGGCGGGGGGACGACACAGATACGCAGTATTTT; clone_size: once; v_call: TRBV5-1; d_call: TRBD2; j_call: TRBJ2-3
cdr3_aa: CASSPDRRGSYEQYF; cdr3_nt: TGTGCCAGCAGCCCAGACAGGCGGGGCTCCTACGAGCAGTACTTC; clone_size: -; v_call: TRBV25-1; d_call: -; j_call: TRBJ2-7
cdr3_aa: CASSLSGRGSVTDTQYF; cdr3_nt: TGTGCCAGCAGTTTATCTGGCAGAGGTTCGGTCACAGATACGCAGTATTTT; clone_size: few; v_call: TRBV27; d_call: -; j_call: TRBJ2-3
cdr3_aa: CSAGRGDSGGGTDTQYF; cdr3_nt: TGCAGTGCTGGAAGGGGAGATAGCGGGGGAGGCACAGATACGCAGTATTTT; clone_size: many; v_call: TRBV20-1; d_call: TRBD2; j_call: TRBJ2-3
cdr3_aa: CASSPGRGSNYGYTF; cdr3_nt: TGTGCCAGCTCCCCAGGAAGGGGGAGTAACTATGGCTACACCTTC; clone_size: many; v_call: TRBV6-5; d_call: -; j_call: TRBJ1-2